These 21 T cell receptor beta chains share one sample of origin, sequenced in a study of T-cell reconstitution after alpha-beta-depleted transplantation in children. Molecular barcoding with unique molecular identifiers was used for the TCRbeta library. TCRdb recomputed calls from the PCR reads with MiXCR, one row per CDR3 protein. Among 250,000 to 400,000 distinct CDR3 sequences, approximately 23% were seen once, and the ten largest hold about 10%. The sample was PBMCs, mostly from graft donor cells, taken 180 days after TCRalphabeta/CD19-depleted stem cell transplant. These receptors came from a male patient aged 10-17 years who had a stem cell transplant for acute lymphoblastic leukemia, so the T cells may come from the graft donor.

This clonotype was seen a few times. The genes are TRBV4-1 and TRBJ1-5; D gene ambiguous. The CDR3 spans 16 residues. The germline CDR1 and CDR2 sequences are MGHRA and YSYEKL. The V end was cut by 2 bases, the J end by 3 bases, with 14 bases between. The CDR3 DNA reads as TGCGCCAGCAGCCAAAGGGTCCGGACGAACAATCAGCCCCAGCATTTT. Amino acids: CASSQRVRTNNQPQHF.

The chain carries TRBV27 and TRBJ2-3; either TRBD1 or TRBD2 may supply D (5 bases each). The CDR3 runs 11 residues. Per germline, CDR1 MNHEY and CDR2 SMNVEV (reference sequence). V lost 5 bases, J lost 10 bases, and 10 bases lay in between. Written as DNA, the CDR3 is TGTGCCAGCAGTATGGGACGGGCGCAGTATTTT. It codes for CASSMGRAQYF.

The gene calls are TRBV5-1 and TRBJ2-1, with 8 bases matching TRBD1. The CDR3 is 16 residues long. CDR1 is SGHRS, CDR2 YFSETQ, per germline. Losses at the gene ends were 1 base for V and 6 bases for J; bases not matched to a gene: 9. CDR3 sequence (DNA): TGCGCCAGCAGCTTGCCTCGGACAGGGCAGGTCAATGAGCAGTTCTTC. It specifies CASSLPRTGQVNEQFF.

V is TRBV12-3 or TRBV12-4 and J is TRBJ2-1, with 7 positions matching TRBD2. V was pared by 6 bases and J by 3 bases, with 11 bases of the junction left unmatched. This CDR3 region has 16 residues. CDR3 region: CASRLPGLGSYNEQFF. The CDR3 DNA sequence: TGTGCCAGCAGACTGCCTGGACTAGGCAGCTACAATGAGCAGTTCTTC.

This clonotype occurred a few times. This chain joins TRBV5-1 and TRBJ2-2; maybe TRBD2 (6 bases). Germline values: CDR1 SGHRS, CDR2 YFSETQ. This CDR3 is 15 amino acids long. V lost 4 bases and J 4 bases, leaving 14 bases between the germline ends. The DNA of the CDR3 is TGCGCCAGCAGCGTCGGCGGGACCACCACCGGGGAGCTGTTTTTT. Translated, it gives CASSVGGTTTGELFF. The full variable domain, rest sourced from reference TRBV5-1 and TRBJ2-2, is KAGVTQTPRYLIKTRGQQVTLSCSPISGHRSVSWYQQTPGQGLQFLFEYFSETQRNKGNFPGRFSGRQFSNSRSEMNVSTLELGDSALYLCASSVGGTTTGELFFGEGSRLTVL.

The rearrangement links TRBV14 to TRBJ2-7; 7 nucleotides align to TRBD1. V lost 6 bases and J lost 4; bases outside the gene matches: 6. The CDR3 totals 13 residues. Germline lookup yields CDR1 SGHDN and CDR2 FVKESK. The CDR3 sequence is CASSDRVKYEQYF. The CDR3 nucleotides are TGTGCCAGCAGTGACAGGGTAAAATACGAGCAGTACTTC.

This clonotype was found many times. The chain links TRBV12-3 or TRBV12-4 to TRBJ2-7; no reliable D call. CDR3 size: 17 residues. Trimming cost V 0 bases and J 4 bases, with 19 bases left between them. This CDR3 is CASSLAPWVKNEYEQYF. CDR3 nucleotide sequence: TGTGCCAGCAGTTTAGCACCTTGGGTGAAAAACGAATACGAGCAGTACTTC.

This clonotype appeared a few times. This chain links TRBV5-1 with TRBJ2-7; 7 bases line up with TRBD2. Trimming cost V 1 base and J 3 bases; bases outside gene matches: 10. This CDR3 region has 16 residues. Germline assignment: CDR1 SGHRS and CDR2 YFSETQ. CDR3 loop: CASSLRSGGGNYEQYF. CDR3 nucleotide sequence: TGCGCCAGCAGCTTGCGTTCGGGAGGTGGAAACTACGAGCAGTACTTC.

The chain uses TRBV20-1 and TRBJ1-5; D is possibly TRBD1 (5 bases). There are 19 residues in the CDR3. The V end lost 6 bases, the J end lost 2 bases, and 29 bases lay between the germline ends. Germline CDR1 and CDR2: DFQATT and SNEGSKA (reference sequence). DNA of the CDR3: TGCAGTGCACATCACCGGGCCAGGGAGTTTCTTGTTGGCAATCAGCCCCAGCATTTT. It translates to CSAHHRAREFLVGNQPQHF.

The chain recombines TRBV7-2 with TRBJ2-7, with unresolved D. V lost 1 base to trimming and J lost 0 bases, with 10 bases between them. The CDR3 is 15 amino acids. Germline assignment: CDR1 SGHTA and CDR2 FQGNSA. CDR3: CASSLDVHSSYEQYF. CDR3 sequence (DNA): TGTGCCAGCAGCTTAGACGTCCATAGCTCCTACGAGCAGTACTTC.

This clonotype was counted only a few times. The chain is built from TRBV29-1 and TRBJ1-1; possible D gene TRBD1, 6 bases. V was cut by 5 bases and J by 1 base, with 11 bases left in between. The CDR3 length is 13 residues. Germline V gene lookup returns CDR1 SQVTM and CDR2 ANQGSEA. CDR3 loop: CSVHRVQNTEAFF. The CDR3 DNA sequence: TGCAGCGTTCACAGGGTTCAGAACACTGAAGCTTTCTTT.

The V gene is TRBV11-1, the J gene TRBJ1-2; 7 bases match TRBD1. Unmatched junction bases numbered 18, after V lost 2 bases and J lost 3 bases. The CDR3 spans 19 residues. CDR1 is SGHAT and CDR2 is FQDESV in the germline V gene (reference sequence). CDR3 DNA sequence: TGTGCCAGCAGCTTAAACACAGGGGAGAATCGGCCGCCCGACTATGGCTACACCTTC. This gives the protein CASSLNTGENRPPDYGYTF.

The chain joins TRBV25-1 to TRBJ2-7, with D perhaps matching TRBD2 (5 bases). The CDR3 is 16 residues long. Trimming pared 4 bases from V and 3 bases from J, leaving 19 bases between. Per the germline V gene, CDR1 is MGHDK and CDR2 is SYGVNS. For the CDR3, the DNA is TGTGCCAGCAGTGGGATCAGAGGGAAGTCAAACTACGAGCAGTACTTC. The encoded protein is CASSGIRGKSNYEQYF.

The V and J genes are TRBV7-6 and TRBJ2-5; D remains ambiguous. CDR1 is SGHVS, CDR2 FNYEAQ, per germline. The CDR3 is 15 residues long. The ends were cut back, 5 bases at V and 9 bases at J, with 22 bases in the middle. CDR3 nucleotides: TGTGCCAGCAGCCCCCGCGGTGGGCTCAACCGGGCCCAGTACTTC. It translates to CASSPRGGLNRAQYF.

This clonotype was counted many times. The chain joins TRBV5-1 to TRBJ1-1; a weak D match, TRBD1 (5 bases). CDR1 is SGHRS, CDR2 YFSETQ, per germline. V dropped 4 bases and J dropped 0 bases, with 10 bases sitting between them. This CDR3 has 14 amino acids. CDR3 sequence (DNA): TGCGCCAGCAGCCCGGGGGGGATGAACACTGAAGCTTTCTTT. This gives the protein CASSPGGMNTEAFF.

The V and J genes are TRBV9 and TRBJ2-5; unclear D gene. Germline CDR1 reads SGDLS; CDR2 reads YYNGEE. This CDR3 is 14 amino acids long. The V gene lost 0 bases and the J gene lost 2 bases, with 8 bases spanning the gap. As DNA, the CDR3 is TGTGCCAGCAGCGTAGGGCGGAAACAAGAGACCCAGTACTTC. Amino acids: CASSVGRKQETQYF.

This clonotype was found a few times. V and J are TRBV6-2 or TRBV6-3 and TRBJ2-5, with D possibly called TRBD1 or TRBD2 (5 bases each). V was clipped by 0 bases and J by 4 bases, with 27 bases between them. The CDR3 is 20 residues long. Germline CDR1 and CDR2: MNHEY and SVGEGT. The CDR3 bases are TGTGCCAGCAGTTACTCGAGTGCGAGGTGGGGGAAAGGGGATCGAGAGACCCAGTACTTC. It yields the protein CASSYSSARWGKGDRETQYF.

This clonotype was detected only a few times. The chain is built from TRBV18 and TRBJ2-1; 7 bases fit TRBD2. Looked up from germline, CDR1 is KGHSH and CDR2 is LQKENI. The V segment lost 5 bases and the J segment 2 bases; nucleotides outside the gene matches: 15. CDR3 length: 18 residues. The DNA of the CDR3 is TGTGCCAGCTCAGACCCCCACGGGGGAGGGCGCCCCTACAATGAGCAGTTCTTC. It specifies CASSDPHGGGRPYNEQFF.

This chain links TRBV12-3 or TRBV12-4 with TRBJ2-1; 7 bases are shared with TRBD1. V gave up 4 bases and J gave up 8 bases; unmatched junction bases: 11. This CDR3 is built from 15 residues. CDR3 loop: CASSYRRGTEDEQFF. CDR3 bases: TGTGCCAGCAGTTACCGGAGAGGGACAGAGGATGAGCAGTTCTTC.

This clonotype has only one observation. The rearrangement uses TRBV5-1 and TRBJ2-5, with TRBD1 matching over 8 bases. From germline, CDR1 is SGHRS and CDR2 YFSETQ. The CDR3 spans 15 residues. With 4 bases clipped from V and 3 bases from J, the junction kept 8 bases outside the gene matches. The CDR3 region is CASSQRQGREETQYF. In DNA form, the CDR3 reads TGCGCCAGCAGCCAGAGACAGGGGAGAGAAGAGACCCAGTACTTC.

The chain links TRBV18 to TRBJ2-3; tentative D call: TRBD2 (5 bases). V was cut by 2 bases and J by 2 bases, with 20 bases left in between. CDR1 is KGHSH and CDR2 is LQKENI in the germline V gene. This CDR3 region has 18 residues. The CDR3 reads CASSPSGPGYFATDTQYF. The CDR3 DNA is TGTGCCAGCTCACCATCCGGTCCGGGGTACTTTGCCACAGATACGCAGTATTTT.